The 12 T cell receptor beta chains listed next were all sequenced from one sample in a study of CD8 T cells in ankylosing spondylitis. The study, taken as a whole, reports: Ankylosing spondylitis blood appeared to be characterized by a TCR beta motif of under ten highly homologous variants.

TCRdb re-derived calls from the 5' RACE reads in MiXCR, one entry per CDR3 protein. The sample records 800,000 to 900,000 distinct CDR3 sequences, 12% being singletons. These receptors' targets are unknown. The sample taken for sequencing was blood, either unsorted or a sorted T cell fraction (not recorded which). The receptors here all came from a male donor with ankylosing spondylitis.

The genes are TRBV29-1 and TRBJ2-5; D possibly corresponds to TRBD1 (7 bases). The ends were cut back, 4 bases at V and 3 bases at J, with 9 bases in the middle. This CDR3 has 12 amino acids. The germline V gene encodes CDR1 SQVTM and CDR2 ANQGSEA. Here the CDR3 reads CSVARGEETQYF. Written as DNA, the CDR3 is TGCAGCGTTGCCAGGGGGGAAGAGACCCAGTACTTC.

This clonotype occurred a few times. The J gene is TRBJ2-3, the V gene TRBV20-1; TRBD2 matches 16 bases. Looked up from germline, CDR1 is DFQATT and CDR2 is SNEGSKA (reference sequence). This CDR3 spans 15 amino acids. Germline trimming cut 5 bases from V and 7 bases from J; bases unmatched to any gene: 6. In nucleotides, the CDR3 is TGCAGTGCTTCGGGACTAGCGGGAGGGCCTCATACGCAGTATTTT. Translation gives CSASGLAGGPHTQYF.

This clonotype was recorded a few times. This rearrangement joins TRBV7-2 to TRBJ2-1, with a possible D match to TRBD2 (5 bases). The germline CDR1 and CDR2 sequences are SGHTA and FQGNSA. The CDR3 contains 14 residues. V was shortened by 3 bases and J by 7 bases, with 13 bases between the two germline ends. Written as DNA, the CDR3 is TGTGCCAGCAGCTTCAAGCGGAGAGGGAATGAGCAGTTCTTC. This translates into CASSFKRRGNEQFF.

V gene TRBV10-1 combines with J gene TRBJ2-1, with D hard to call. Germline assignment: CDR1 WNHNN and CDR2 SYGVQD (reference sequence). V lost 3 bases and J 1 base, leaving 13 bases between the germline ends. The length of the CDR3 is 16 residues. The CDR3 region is CASSEVKGRSYNEQFF. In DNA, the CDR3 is TGCGCCAGCAGTGAAGTAAAGGGTCGGTCCTACAATGAGCAGTTCTTC.

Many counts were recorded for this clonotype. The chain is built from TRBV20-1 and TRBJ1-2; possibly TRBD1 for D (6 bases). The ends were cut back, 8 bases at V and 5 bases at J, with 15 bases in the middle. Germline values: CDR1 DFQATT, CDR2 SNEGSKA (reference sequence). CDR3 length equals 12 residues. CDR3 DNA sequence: TGCAGTTTTGTCTCGGGGGCTTATGGCTACACCTTC. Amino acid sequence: CSFVSGAYGYTF.

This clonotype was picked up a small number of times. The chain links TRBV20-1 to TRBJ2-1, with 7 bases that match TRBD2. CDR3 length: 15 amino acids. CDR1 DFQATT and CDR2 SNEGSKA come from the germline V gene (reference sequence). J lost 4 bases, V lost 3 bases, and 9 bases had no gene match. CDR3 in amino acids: CSARAGGTRYNEQFF. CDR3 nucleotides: TGCAGTGCTAGGGCCGGGGGGACTCGGTACAATGAGCAGTTCTTC.

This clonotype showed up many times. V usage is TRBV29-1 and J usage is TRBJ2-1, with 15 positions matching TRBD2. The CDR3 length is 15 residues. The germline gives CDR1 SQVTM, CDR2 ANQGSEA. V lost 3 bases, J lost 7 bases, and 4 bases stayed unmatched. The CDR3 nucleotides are TGCAGCGTTGAGTATGGACTAGCGGGAGGGAATGAGCAGTTCTTC. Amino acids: CSVEYGLAGGNEQFF.

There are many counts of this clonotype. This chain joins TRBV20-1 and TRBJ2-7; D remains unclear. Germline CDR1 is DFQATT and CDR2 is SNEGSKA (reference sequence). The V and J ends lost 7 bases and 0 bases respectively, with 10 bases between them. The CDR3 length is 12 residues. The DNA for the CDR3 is TGCAGTGGTCGGCGGAACTCCTACGAGCAGTACTTC. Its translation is CSGRRNSYEQYF.

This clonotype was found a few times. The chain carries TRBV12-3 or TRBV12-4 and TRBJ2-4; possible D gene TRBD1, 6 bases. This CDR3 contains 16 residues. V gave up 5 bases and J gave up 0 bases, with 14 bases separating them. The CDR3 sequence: CASSPGLDRAKNIQYF. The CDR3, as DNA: TGTGCCAGCAGTCCCGGTTTGGACAGAGCCAAAAACATTCAGTACTTC.

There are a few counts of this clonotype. The DNA for the CDR3 is TGCAGTGCTAGTTACCGGAGGGGCACAGATACGCAGTATTTT. It encodes CSASYRRGTDTQYF. This rearrangement joins TRBV20-1 to TRBJ2-3, with D possibly matching TRBD2 (6 bases). V gave up 3 bases and J gave up 1 base, with 11 bases separating them. Germline assignment: CDR1 DFQATT and CDR2 SNEGSKA (reference sequence). This CDR3 region has 14 residues.

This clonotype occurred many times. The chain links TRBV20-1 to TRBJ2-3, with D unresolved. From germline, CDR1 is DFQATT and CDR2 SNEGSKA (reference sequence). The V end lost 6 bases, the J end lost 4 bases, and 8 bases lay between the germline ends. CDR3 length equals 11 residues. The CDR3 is CSATTSDTQYF. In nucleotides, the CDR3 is TGCAGTGCGACAACGTCAGATACGCAGTATTTT.

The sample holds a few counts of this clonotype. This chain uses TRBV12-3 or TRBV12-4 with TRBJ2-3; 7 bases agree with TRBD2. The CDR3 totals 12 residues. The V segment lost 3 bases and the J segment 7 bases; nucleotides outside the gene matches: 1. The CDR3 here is CASSFSGYTQYF. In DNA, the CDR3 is TGTGCCAGCAGTTTTAGCGGGTATACGCAGTATTTT.